The clone carrying this T cell receptor (beta chain) was seen ten or more times. This record comes from a study of Graves' ophthalmopathy and Graves' hyperthyroidism. Transcripts of RNA were the source for amplifying TCR beta CDR3 regions. An initial RT-PCR round employing HTBI primers preceded a second-round multiplex PCR. MiXCR, applied by TCRdb to the multiplex PCR reads, yields one record per CDR3 protein. This sample has 200,000 to 250,000 distinct CDR3 sequences, with 20% to 25% found just once. The CDR3 contains 14 residues. Trimming stripped 7 bases from V and 4 bases from J, with 16 bases between. Germline V gene sequence: CDR1 MNHEY, CDR2 SVGAGI.

This TCR was recovered from a woman aged 45-65 years with Graves' ophthalmopathy. This chain links TRBV6-5 with TRBJ1-1, with D possibly matching TRBD1 (5 bases). The specimen was peripheral blood. CDR3 sequence (DNA): TGTGCCAGCAATTTCCAGGGATTCGGCACTGAAGCTTTCTTT. As protein: CASNFQGFGTEAFF.